The entry that follows covers one T cell receptor beta chain sequence. Its matching antigen is unknown. A multiplex PCR was run with 60 Vbeta primers and 13 Jbeta primers. TCRdb keeps only in-frame clones here, not all; method: immunoSEQ multiplex PCR. Among 130,000 or so clones listed, about four fifths were seen once. CDR3 length: 15 amino acids. CDR1 is LGHNA, CDR2 YNFKEQ, per germline. Trimming removed 1 base from V and 7 bases from J; junction bases left unmatched: 6. This entry comes from a study of cytomegalovirus exposure and HLA in healthy donors. Study details: The Caucasian-associated ancestry cluster held more than 80% of a few hundred genotyped donors. Study findings and constraints: In an earlier analysis, most TCR beta V segments were productive about 87% or about 30% of the time. Some V segments could not be told apart, so they were left out, TRBV6-2 and TRBV6-3 among them.

The TCR was taken from a man aged 25 to 40 in good health and CMV-seronegative. The chain links TRBV4-2 to TRBJ1-1; 10 nucleotides line up with TRBD1. The sample taken for sequencing was PBMCs. The CDR3 is CASSQVGGQGFEAFF. The CDR3 region has the DNA TGTGCCAGCAGCCAAGTGGGGGGACAGGGGTTTGAAGCTTTCTTT.